Each of the 3 T cell receptor beta chains below was sequenced from the same sample in a study of molecular identifiers for immune sequencing clone quantification. TCRdb re-derived calls from the PCR reads in MiXCR, one entry per CDR3 protein. In the table there are roughly 97,000 distinct CDR3 sequences, 20% to 25% of which are singletons. Sequenced input: naive CD8+ T cells from blood, with Jurkat cell RNA spiked in. Noted subset: FACS-sorted CD8+CD4-CCR7+CD45RA+ naive T cells. The receptors stem from a human donor in good health. Some libraries in this study had Jurkat cell RNA spiked in.

This clonotype was detected ten times or more. The V call is TRBV5-4, the J call TRBJ2-3; 8 bases are shared with TRBD2. Germline-derived CDR1 and CDR2 are SGHNT and YYREEE (reference sequence). The CDR3 has 16 amino acids. The ends lost 2 bases at V and 4 bases at J; junction bases unmatched: 9. The CDR3: CASSLSFEAGADTQYF. CDR3 DNA sequence: TGTGCCAGCAGCTTATCTTTCGAAGCGGGAGCAGATACGCAGTATTTT.

The genes are TRBV19 and TRBJ1-5; unclear D gene. The CDR3 is 15 residues long. The V and J ends lost 4 bases and 1 base respectively, with 11 bases between them. The V gene's germline CDR1 is LNHDA and CDR2 SQIVND (reference sequence). CDR3 region: CASSTTRGSNQPQHF. The CDR3 nucleotides are TGTGCCAGTAGTACCACACGGGGAAGCAATCAGCCCCAGCATTTT.

This clonotype has ten or more counts. This rearrangement joins TRBV4-3 to TRBJ2-7; TRBD1 is a possible D gene (5 bases). Germline values: CDR1 LGHNA, CDR2 YSLEER. The CDR3 has 14 residues. V shed 0 bases and J shed 3 bases, with 9 bases lying between them. CDR3 nucleotide sequence: TGCGCCAGCAGCCAAGATGCAGGGCGCTACGAGCAGTACTTC. This translates into CASSQDAGRYEQYF.